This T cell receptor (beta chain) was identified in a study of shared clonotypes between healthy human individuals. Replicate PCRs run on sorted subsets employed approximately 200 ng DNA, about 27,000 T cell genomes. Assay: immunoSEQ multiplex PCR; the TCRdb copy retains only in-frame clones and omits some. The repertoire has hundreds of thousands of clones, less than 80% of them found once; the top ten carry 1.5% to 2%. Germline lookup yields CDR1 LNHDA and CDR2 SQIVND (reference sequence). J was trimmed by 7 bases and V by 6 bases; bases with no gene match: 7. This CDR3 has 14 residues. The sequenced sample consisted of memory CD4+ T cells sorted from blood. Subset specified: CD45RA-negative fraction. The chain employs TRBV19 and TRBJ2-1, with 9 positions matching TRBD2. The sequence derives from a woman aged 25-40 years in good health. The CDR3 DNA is TGTGCCAGTAGCAATAGCGGGAGAGGGAATGAGCAGTTCTTC. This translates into CASSNSGRGNEQFF.